This is a list of T cell receptor beta chains from one sample in a study of T-cell reconstitution after alpha-beta-depleted transplantation in children. TCRdb re-called the PCR reads through MiXCR, storing one row per CDR3 protein. The repertoire consists of over 100,000 distinct CDR3 sequences, with around 7% occurring once and the leading ten covering about 17%. Sequences were derived from PBMCs, sampled before TCRalphabeta/CD19-depleted stem cell transplant. All receptors derive from a boy aged 2-15 years with acute lymphoblastic leukemia, due to receive a stem cell transplant. Each CDR3 is given with its conserved first and last residue. Fields, in order: D gene, clone size, V gene, J gene, CDR3 protein, CDR3 DNA. The D gene is left open where the match is weak. Clone size is given for some rows only: seen once, a few or many times, or a class if the clone is expanded.

>.|few|TRBV4-2|TRBJ1-5
CASSQSLEAQPQHF
TGTGCCAGCTCTCAAAGCTTGGAAGCTCAGCCCCAGCATTTT
>.|many|TRBV5-1|TRBJ1-3
CASSLSGAEGGNTIYF
TGCGCCAGCAGCTTGTCAGGGGCCGAAGGTGGAAACACCATATATTTT
>.|.|TRBV19|TRBJ1-5
CASSMSSLQPQHF
TGTGCCAGTAGTATGTCCTCCCTTCAGCCCCAGCATTTT
>TRBD1|many|TRBV7-3|TRBJ2-3
CASSSTGDRTDTQYF
TGTGCCAGCAGCTCTACAGGGGACCGCACAGATACGCAGTATTTT
>TRBD1|many|TRBV5-1|TRBJ2-2
CASSQGAQTGELFF
TGCGCCAGCAGTCAGGGGGCCCAGACCGGGGAGCTGTTTTTT
>.|.|TRBV6-5|TRBJ2-1
CASSLQGGGHNEQFF
TGTGCCAGCAGTCTACAGGGTGGTGGGCACAATGAGCAGTTCTTC
>.|few|TRBV28|TRBJ2-7
CASSFTSYEQYF
TGTGCCAGCAGTTTTACAAGCTACGAGCAGTACTTC
>.|.|TRBV4-2|TRBJ1-1
CASSQGIEAFF
TGTGCCAGCAGCCAAGGGATCGAAGCTTTCTTT
>TRBD1|few|TRBV20-1|TRBJ1-1
CSADGQGGNTEAFF
TGCAGTGCTGACGGTCAGGGGGGGAACACTGAAGCTTTCTTT
>.|few|TRBV6-5|TRBJ1-2
CASSIRGGGYTF
TGTGCCAGCAGCATCCGGGGGGGCGGCTACACCTTC
>TRBD2|many|TRBV4-2|TRBJ2-5
CASSQERLAGLNQETQYF
TGTGCCAGCAGCCAAGAAAGGCTAGCGGGATTGAATCAAGAGACCCAGTACTTC
>TRBD2|few|TRBV15|TRBJ2-7
CATSTVLAGGPSAYEQYF
TGTGCCACCAGCACGGTTTTAGCGGGGGGACCTAGCGCCTACGAGCAGTACTTC
>.|few|TRBV2|TRBJ2-2
CASNIQGGGGELFF
TGTGCCAGCAATATACAGGGAGGCGGCGGGGAGCTGTTTTTT
>.|many|TRBV4-1|TRBJ1-1
CASSRTQGRDTEAFF
TGCGCCAGCAGCCGGACACAGGGAAGAGACACTGAAGCTTTCTTT
>TRBD2|few|TRBV12-3/TRBV12-4|TRBJ2-1
CASSLRGGNNEQFF
TGTGCCAGCAGTTTGCGGGGGGGCAACAATGAGCAGTTCTTC
>.|.|TRBV20-1|TRBJ1-1
CSARGALNTEAFF
TGCAGTGCTAGGGGGGCGTTGAACACTGAAGCTTTCTTT
>.|few|TRBV4-3|TRBJ2-5
CASSKGGASGETQYF
TGCGCCAGCAGCAAAGGGGGGGCCTCTGGGGAGACCCAGTACTTC
>TRBD1|few|TRBV29-1|TRBJ1-5
CSIQGASNQPQHF
TGCAGCATACAGGGGGCAAGCAATCAGCCCCAGCATTTT
>TRBD1|many|TRBV28|TRBJ2-1
CASSFSRGIEQFF
TGTGCCAGCAGTTTCTCCAGGGGGATTGAGCAGTTCTTC
>.|many|TRBV7-9|TRBJ1-1
CASSSGPTEAFF
TGTGCCAGCAGCTCCGGTCCCACTGAAGCTTTCTTT
>TRBD2|.|TRBV20-1|TRBJ2-3
CSARVSALAGSWDTQYF
TGCAGTGCTAGAGTATCCGCACTAGCGGGGTCCTGGGATACGCAGTATTTT
>.|many|TRBV6-2/TRBV6-3|TRBJ2-7
CASSPPHGGGLYEQYF
TGTGCCAGCAGCCCCCCACACGGCGGGGGCCTCTACGAGCAGTACTTC